This T cell receptor (beta chain) was found in a study of cytomegalovirus exposure and HLA in healthy donors. The CDR3 extends over 16 amino acids. Germline CDR1 and CDR2: MNHEY and SVGAGI. Trimming cost V 2 bases and J 4 bases, with 14 bases left between them. PCR used 60 Vbeta primers and 13 Jbeta primers. Data came from immunoSEQ multiplex PCR; TCRdb stores just in-frame clones and leaves some out. Counted here are fewer than 130,000 clones, 50% to 65% occurring once; the ten biggest clones make up approximately 3.8%. J is TRBJ2-2 and V is TRBV6-5, with D tentatively TRBD1 (6 bases). The sample comprised PBMCs. This TCR was sampled from a man aged 30 to 45 in good health and CMV-seropositive. The CDR3 protein is CASSYTTGSPTGELFF. CDR3 in DNA: TGTGCCAGCAGTTACACCACAGGGAGTCCCACCGGGGAGCTGTTTTTT.